These 7 T cell receptor beta chains were sequenced from one sample in a study of cytotoxic CD8 clonotypes in ibrutinib-treated CLL. TCRdb's table, derived via immunoSEQ multiplex PCR, lists solely in-frame clones and lacks some. In the table there are 50,000 to 60,000 clones, roughly 85% of which are singletons. Sequencing used PBMCs, obtained after 24 months of ibrutinib treatment. The receptors were sampled from a human donor with chronic lymphocytic leukemia.

The CDR3 DNA reads as TGTGCCAGCAGCCCCGGGCCGAGACAGGGATCCTACGAGCAGTACTTC. Its translation is CASSPGPRQGSYEQYF. This chain uses TRBV7-9 with TRBJ2-7; 7 bases agree with TRBD1. The germline CDR1 and CDR2 sequences are SEHNR and FQNEAQ (reference sequence). With 5 bases clipped from V and 1 base from J, the junction kept 11 bases outside the gene matches. The CDR3 runs 16 residues.

V usage is TRBV7-9 and J usage is TRBJ2-3; unclear D gene. Trimming took off 4 bases at V and 0 bases at J, with 11 bases between the two ends. The CDR3 covers 15 residues. From germline, CDR1 is SEHNR and CDR2 FQNEAQ (reference sequence). The CDR3 sequence: CASSSTLASTDTQYF. CDR3 nucleotides: TGTGCCAGCAGCTCGACTTTGGCGAGCACAGATACGCAGTATTTT.

This clone was seen once. The J gene is TRBJ1-1, the V gene TRBV7-2; D is perhaps TRBD1 (5 bases). The germline CDR1 and CDR2 sequences are SGHTA and FQGNSA. The V end lost 5 bases, the J end lost 4 bases, and 17 bases lay between the germline ends. This CDR3 comprises 15 residues. CDR3 in amino acids: CASSREGQGSTEAFF. The DNA for the CDR3 is TGTGCCAGCAGCCGTGAGGGGCAGGGATCCACTGAAGCTTTCTTT.

The CDR3 DNA sequence: TGTGCCAGCACTATGACACCCTCCTACGAGCAGTACTTC. Residues: CASTMTPSYEQYF. The chain carries TRBV28 and TRBJ2-7, with D unresolved. CDR3 length: 13 amino acids. From germline, CDR1 is MDHEN and CDR2 SYDVKM. The V end lost 7 bases, the J end lost 0 bases, and 10 bases lay between the germline ends.

The chain has TRBV5-1 and TRBJ2-7; 7 bases map to TRBD2. The CDR3 runs to 15 residues. Germline CDR1 and CDR2: SGHRS and YFSETQ. V trimming: 4 bases; J trimming: 0 bases; junction bases outside the gene matches: 7. In DNA form, the CDR3 reads TGCGCCAGCAGCGTAACTTCTAGCGGCTCCTACGAGCAGTACTTC. Its protein product is CASSVTSSGSYEQYF.

This sequence joins TRBV6-5 and TRBJ1-1; D is uncertain. V was cut by 6 bases and J by 0 bases, with 11 bases left in between. Germline loops: CDR1 MNHEY, CDR2 SVGAGI. The CDR3 totals 14 residues. The CDR3 loop reads CASRVALMNTEAFF. The CDR3 region has the DNA TGTGCCAGCAGGGTGGCCCTTATGAACACTGAAGCTTTCTTT.

The chain carries TRBV28 and TRBJ1-1; 7 positions match TRBD1. CDR1 and CDR2 from the germline V gene are MDHEN and SYDVKM. The CDR3 length is 16 residues. V was clipped by 4 bases and J by 1 base; unmatched bases: 9. For the CDR3, the DNA is TGTGCCAGCAGTTACGTACAGGGGCGGGGGAACACTGAAGCTTTCTTT. It codes for CASSYVQGRGNTEAFF. The variable domain in full, completed from reference TRBV28 and TRBJ1-1, reads DVKVTQSSRYLVKRTGEKVFLECVQDMDHENMFWYRQDPGLGLRLIYFSYDVKMKEKGDIPEGYSVSREKKERFSLILESASTNQTSMYLCASSYVQGRGNTEAFFGQGTRLTVV.